This TCR beta chain was recorded in a study of tumor-infiltrating lymphocytes in primary liver carcinoma. Regarding the study as a whole: Tumor specimens were characterized by a significantly higher top-250-clone fraction than blood (p = 0.039). Compared with tumor region pairs, tumor-adjacent and tumor-blood pairs overlapped less.

This clonotype was recorded only once. Antigen specificity is unknown. At one of its ends the junction is not consistent with the germline gene, which may arise from a read error. Unsorted bulk tissue, about 18-32 mg of it, served as the source for co-extraction of RNA and DNA. This CDR3 contains 15 residues. Germline V gene data show CDR1 as SGHAT and CDR2 as FQNNGV. TCR beta cDNA was prepared out of roughly 490 ng total RNA by means of a constant-region primer. Three nested multiplex PCR rounds, a slightly modified ARM-PCR method, built the TCR beta libraries. A C-beta reverse primer was combined with TRBV1-TRBV30 forward primers in the first two PCR rounds, and each round had around 10 cycles. TCRdb itself ran the multiplex PCR reads through MiXCR, one entry per CDR3 protein. Seen here are about 210,000 distinct CDR3 sequences, around 81% observed once, and the top ten hold over 15%.

Sequencing was done on a sample of tumor tissue from primary liver carcinoma. The rearrangement uses TRBV11-2 and TRBJ2-7; 9 bases fit TRBD1. The TCR was taken from a man in his forties with primary liver carcinoma and hepatitis B virus infection. The CDR3 spells CVSSLQWTGDNEQYF. In DNA form, the CDR3 reads TGTGTCAGCAGCTTACAATGGACAGGGGATAACGAGCAGTACTTC.